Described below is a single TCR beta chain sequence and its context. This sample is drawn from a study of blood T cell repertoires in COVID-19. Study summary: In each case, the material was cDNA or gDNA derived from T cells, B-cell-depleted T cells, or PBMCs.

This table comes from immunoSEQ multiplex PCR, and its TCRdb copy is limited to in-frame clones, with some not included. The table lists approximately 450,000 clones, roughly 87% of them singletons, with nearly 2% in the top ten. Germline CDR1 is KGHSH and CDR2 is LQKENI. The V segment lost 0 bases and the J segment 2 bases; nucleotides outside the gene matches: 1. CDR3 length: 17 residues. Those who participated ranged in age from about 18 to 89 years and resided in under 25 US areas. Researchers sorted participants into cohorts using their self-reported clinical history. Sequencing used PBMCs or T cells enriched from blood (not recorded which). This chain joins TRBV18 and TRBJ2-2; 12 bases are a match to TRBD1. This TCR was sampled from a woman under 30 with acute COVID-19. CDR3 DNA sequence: TGTGCCAGCTCACCACCGGGGACAGGGGGCAACACCGGGGAGCTGTTTTTT. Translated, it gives CASSPPGTGGNTGELFF.